This TCR beta chain was observed in a study of blood T cell repertoires in COVID-19. Trimming cost V 5 bases and J 4 bases; bases outside gene matches: 7. This CDR3 comprises 15 residues. CDR1 and CDR2 from the germline V gene are SEHNR and FQNEAQ (reference sequence). Produced via immunoSEQ multiplex PCR; TCRdb's table is partial and in-frame only. This sample has around 450,000 clones, with approximately 90% found just once. Sequencing input: PBMCs or T cells enriched from blood (not recorded which). This chain joins TRBV7-9 and TRBJ2-3; 9 bases line up with TRBD1. This TCR was recovered from a woman under 30 with acute COVID-19. CDR3 protein: CASSPGQGYADTQYF. The CDR3 DNA sequence: TGTGCCAGCAGCCCCGGACAGGGGTACGCAGATACGCAGTATTTT.